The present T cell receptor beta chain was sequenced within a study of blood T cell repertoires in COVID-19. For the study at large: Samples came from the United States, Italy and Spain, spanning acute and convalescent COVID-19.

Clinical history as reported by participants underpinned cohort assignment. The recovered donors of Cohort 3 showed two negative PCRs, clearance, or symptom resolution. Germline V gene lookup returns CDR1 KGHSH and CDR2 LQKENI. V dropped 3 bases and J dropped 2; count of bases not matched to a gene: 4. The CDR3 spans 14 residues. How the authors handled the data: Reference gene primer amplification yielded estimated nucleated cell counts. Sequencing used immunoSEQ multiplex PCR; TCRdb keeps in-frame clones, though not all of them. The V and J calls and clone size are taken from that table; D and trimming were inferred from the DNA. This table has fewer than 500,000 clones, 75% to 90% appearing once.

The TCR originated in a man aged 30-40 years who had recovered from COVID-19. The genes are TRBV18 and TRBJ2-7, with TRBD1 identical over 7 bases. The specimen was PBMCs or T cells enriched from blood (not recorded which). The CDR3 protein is CASSPRTGAYEQYF. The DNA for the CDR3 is TGTGCCAGCTCACCCCGGACAGGAGCCTACGAGCAGTACTTC.